The clone carrying this TCR beta chain has ten or more counts. Its antigen is undetermined. V lost 6 bases, J lost 5 bases, and 26 bases lay in between. The length of the CDR3 is 18 residues. Looked up from germline, CDR1 is MDHEN and CDR2 is SYDVKM. This entry belongs to a study of human T cells and chemical hapten exposure. Study as a whole: Minor pooled library volume differences mainly drove per-sample TCR yield variation.

The time point was: healthy volunteer bleed at 6 weeks. Extraction of total RNA was performed on unfractionated whole blood. The library gave individual cDNA molecules unique molecular identifiers. TCRdb fed the RACE reads into MiXCR, producing one record per CDR3 protein. The repertoire consists of some 40,000 distinct CDR3 sequences, with about 3.5% occurring once and the leading ten covering 5.6%. General study points: Once DPC sensitization occurred, TCRs above 1 in 1000 frequency showed no change.

This TCR was sampled from a human donor in good health. Some clones in this sample may be carry-over from other donors' samples. The sample comprised whole blood. This sequence joins TRBV28 and TRBJ1-5; D might be TRBD1 (5 bases). The CDR3 DNA is TGTGCCAGCAGGTTACTACTGTCGGGGACCGCCTTGGATCAGCCCCAGCATTTT. It translates to CASRLLLSGTALDQPQHF. The complete variable domain, with remaining parts taken from reference TRBV28 and TRBJ1-5, reads DVKVTQSSRYLVKRTGEKVFLECVQDMDHENMFWYRQDPGLGLRLIYFSYDVKMKEKGDIPEGYSVSREKKERFSLILESASTNQTSMYLCASRLLLSGTALDQPQHFGDGTRLSIL.